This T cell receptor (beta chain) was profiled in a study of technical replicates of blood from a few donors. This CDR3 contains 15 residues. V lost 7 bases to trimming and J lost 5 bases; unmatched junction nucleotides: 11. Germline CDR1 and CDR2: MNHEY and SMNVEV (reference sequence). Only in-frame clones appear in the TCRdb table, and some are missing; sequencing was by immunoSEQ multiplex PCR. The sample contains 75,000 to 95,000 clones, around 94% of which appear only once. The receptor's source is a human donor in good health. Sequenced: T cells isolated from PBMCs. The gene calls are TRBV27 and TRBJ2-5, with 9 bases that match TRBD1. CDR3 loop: CASNSLDRGLETQYF. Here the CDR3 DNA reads TGTGCCAGCAACTCATTGGACAGGGGTCTCGAGACCCAGTACTTC.